The sequence of this T cell receptor beta chain was determined in a study of PD-L1 blockade in urothelial cancer. Background on the study: Intravenous atezolizumab, 1,200 mg every 3 weeks, was begun by patients around 2014. Blood analyses occurred 3 weeks (second dose) and 6 weeks post treatment start. T cells numbered a median of around 140,000 in the blood samples.

The sample's time point: peripheral blood 6 weeks after treatment start. Patients were living with locally advanced or metastatic urothelial carcinoma. Sequenced by immunoSEQ multiplex PCR; TCRdb stores in-frame clones only, minus some. The data hold 35,000 to 45,000 clones, with about 85% observed a single time. The CDR3 is made up of 12 amino acids. CDR1 and CDR2 (germline): SNHLY, FYNNEI. V lost 6 bases and J 7 bases, leaving 9 bases between the germline ends. The genes are TRBV2 and TRBJ1-4, with D maybe TRBD1 (5 bases). The receptor was derived from a man aged 65 to 85 with urothelial cancer. The starting material was PBMCs, obtained around atezolizumab (anti-PD-L1) treatment. CDR3 DNA sequence: TGTGCCAGCAGGGCGGGGGGTGAAAAACTGTTTTTT. The encoded protein is CASRAGGEKLFF.